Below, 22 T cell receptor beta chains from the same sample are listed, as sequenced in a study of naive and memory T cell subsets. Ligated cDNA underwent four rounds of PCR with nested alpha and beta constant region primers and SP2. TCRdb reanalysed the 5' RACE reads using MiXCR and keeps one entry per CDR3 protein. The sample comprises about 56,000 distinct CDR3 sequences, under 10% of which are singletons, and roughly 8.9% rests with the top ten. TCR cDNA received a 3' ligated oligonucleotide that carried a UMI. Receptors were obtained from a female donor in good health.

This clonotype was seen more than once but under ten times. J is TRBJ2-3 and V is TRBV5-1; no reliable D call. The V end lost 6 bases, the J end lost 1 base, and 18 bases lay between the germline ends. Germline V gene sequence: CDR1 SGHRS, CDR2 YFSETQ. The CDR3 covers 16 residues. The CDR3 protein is CASIDGTSTRTDTQYF. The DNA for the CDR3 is TGCGCCAGCATAGACGGAACCTCGACCCGCACAGATACGCAGTATTTT.

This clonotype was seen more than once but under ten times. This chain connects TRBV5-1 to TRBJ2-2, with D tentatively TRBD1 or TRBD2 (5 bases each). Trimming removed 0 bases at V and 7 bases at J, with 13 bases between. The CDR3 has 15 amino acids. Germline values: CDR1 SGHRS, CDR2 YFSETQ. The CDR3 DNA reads TGCGCCAGCAGCTTGGATGAGGGGTCGAGCGGGGAGCTGTTTTTT. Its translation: CASSLDEGSSGELFF.

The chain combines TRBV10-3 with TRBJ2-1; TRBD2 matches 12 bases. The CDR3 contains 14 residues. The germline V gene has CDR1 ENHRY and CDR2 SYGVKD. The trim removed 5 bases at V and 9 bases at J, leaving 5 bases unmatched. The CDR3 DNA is TGTGCCATCAGTCTAGCGGGGGGGCAGGTTGAGCAGTTCTTC. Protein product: CAISLAGGQVEQFF.

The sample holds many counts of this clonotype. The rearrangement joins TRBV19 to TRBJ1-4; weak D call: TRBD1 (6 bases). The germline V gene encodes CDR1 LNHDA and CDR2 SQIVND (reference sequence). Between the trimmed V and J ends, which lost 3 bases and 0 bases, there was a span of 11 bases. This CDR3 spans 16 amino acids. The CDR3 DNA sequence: TGTGCCAGTAGTATTGGCGGACAGCCAACTAATGAAAAACTGTTTTTT. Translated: CASSIGGQPTNEKLFF.

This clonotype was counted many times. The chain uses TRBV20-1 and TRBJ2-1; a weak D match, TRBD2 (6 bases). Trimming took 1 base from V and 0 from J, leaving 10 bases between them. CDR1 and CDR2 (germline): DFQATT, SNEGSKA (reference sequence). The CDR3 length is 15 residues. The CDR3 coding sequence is TGCAGTGCTAGAGGCACCGGGAGCTCCTACAATGAGCAGTTCTTC. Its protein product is CSARGTGSSYNEQFF.

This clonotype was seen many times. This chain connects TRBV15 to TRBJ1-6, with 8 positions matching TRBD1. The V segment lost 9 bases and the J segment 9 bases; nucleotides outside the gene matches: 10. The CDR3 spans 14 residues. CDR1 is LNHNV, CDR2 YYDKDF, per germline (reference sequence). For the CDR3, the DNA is TGTGCCACTACACCGGGACAGGCCAGTTCACCCCTCCACTTT. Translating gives CATTPGQASSPLHF. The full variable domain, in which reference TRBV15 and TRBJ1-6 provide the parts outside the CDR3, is DAMVIQNPRYQVTQFGKPVTLSCSQTLNHNVMYWYQQKSSQAPKLLFHYYDKDFNNEADTPDNFQSRRPNTSFCFLDIRSPGLGDTAMYLCATTPGQASSPLHFGNGTRLTVT.

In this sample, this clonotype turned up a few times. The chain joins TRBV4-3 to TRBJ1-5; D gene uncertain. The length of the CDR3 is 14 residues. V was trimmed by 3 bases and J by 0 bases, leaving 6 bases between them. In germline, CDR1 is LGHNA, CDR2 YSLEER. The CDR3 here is CASSQGRSNQPQHF. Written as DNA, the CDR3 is TGCGCCAGCAGCCAGGGCCGTAGCAATCAGCCCCAGCATTTT.

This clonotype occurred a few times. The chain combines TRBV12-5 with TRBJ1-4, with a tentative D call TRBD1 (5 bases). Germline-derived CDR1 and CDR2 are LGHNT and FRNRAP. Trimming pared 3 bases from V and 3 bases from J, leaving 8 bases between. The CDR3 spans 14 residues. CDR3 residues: CASGFGGANEKLFF. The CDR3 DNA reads TGTGCTAGTGGTTTTGGGGGAGCTAATGAAAAACTGTTTTTT.

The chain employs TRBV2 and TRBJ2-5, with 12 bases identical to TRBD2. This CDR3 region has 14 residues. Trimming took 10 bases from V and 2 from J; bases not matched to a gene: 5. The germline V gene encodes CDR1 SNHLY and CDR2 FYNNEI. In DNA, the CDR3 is TGTGCCACAAAAGGGACTAGCGGGCAAGAGACCCAGTACTTC. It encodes CATKGTSGQETQYF.

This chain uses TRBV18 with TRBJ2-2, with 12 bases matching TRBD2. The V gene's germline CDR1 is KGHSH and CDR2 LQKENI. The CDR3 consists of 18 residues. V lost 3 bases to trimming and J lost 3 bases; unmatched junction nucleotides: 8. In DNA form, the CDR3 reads TGTGCCAGCTCACCCAACAGTCGACTAGCGGGGGACACCGGGGAGCTGTTTTTT. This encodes CASSPNSRLAGDTGELFF.

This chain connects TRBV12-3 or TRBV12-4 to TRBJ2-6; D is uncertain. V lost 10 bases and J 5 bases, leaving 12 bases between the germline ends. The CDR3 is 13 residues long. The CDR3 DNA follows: TGTGCCACATCGCCTGGGTGGGCCAACGTCCTGACTTTC. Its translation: CATSPGWANVLTF.

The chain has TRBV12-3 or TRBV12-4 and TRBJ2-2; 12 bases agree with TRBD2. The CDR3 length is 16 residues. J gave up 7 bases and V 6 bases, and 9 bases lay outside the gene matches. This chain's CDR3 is CASSLAGGALIGELFF. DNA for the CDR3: TGTGCCAGCAGCCTAGCGGGGGGGGCCTTAATCGGGGAGCTGTTTTTT.

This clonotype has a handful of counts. DNA of the CDR3: TGTGCCAGCTCACCTAAGGTTGGGTCCTCAGGGAATCAGCCCCAGCATTTT. It encodes CASSPKVGSSGNQPQHF. V and J are TRBV18 and TRBJ1-5; possibly TRBD1 for D (5 bases). Trimming left V 3 bases short and J 4 bases short, with 19 bases between. CDR3 size: 17 residues. Germline V gene data show CDR1 as KGHSH and CDR2 as LQKENI.

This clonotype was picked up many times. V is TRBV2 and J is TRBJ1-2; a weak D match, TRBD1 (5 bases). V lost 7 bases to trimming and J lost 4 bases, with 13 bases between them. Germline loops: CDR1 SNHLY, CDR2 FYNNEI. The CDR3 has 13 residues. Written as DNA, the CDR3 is TGTGCCAGCACTACCCGGGACCCCTATGGCTACACCTTC. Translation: CASTTRDPYGYTF. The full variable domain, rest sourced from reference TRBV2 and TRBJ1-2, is EPEVTQTPSHQVTQMGQEVILRCVPISNHLYFYWYRQILGQKVEFLVSFYNNEISEKSEIFDDQFSVERPDGSNFTLKIRSTKLEDSAMYFCASTTRDPYGYTFGSGTRLTVV.

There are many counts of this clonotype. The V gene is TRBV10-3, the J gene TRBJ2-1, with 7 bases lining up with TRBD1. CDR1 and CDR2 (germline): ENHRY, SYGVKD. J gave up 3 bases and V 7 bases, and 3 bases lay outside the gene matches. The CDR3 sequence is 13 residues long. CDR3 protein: CAIKGTDYNEQFF. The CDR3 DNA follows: TGTGCCATCAAAGGGACAGACTACAATGAGCAGTTCTTC.

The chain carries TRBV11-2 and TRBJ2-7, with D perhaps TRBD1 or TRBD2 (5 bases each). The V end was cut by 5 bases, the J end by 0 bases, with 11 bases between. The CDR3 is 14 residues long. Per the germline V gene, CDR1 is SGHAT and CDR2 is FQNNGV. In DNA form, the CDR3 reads TGTGCCAGCAGCCGGGGACGAACCTCCTACGAGCAGTACTTC. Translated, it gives CASSRGRTSYEQYF.

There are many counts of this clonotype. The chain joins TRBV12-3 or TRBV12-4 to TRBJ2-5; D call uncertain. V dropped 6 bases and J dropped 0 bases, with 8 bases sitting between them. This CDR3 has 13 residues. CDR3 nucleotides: TGTGCCAGCAGGCTCAGGTACCAAGAGACCCAGTACTTC. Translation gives CASRLRYQETQYF.

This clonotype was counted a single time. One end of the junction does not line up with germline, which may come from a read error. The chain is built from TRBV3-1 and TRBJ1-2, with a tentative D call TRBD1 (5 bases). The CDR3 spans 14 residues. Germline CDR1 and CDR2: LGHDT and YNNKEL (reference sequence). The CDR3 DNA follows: TGTGCCAGCAGCCAAAACGTACAGGTCTATGGCGACACCTTC. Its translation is CASSQNVQVYGDTF.

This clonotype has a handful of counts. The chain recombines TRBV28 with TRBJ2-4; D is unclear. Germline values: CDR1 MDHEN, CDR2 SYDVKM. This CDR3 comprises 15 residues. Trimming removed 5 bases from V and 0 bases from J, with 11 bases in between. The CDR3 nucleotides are TGTGCCAGCAGTCTCGAGTCCCTAGCCAAAAACATTCAGTACTTC. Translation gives CASSLESLAKNIQYF.

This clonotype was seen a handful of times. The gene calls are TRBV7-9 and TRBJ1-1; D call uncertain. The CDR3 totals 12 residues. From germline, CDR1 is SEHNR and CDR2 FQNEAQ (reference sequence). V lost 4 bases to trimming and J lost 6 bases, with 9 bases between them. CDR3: CASSSTKPEAFF. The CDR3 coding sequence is TGTGCCAGCAGCTCCACCAAACCTGAAGCTTTCTTT.

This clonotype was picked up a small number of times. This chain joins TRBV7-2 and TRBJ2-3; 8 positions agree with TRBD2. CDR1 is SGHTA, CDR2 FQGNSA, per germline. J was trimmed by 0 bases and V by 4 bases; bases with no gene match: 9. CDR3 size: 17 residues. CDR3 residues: CASSSRGGTISTDTQYF. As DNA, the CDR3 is TGTGCCAGCAGCTCCCGGGGGGGGACAATAAGCACAGATACGCAGTATTTT.

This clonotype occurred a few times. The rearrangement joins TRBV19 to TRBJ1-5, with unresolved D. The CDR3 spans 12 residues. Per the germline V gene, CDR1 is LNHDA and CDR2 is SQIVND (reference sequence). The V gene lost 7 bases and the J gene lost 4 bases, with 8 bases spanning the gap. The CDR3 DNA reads TGTGCCAGTATACCCCCTAATCAGCCCCAGCATTTT. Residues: CASIPPNQPQHF.